A selection of T cell receptor beta chains follows, all from one sample in a study of CD8 T cells in ankylosing spondylitis. TCRdb called the 5' RACE reads again in MiXCR, with one record for every CDR3 protein. The sample shows under 850,000 distinct CDR3 sequences, over 15% of them seen only once. Specimen: blood, either unsorted or a sorted T cell fraction (not recorded which). The receptors stem from a male donor with ankylosing spondylitis. Each CDR3 is given with its conserved first and last residue. D genes are given only for firm matches. Clone size is stated in some rows and not others, as once, few, many or a class when expanded.

j_gene | abundance | d_gene | v_gene | CDR3aa | CDR3nt
TRBJ2-1 | - | - | TRBV7-2 | CASSYLQGFEQFF | TGTGCCAGCAGCTACCTACAGGGATTTGAGCAGTTCTTC
TRBJ2-3 | few | - | TRBV5-1 | CASSLVRDLSTDTQYF | TGCGCCAGCAGCTTGGTTCGGGACCTAAGCACAGATACGCAGTATTTT
TRBJ2-1 | few | - | TRBV9 | CASSVGGDTEQFF | TGTGCCAGCAGCGTAGGGGGGGACACTGAGCAGTTCTTC
TRBJ2-5 | few | TRBD2 | TRBV7-7 | CASSLNSGGPETQYF | TGTGCTAGCAGCTTAAATAGCGGGGGGCCTGAGACCCAGTACTTC
TRBJ1-1 | - | - | TRBV5-1 | CASSFDGSQNTEAFF | TGCGCCAGCAGCTTCGACGGCAGCCAAAACACTGAAGCTTTCTTT
TRBJ1-1 | - | - | TRBV12-3/TRBV12-4 | CASSLRGGGTNAEAFF | TGTGCCAGCAGTTTGCGAGGGGGAGGGACGAACGCTGAAGCTTTCTTT
TRBJ1-6 | few | - | TRBV7-2 | CASSLAVPWGRSPLHF | TGTGCCAGCAGCTTAGCGGTACCGTGGGGGCGTTCACCCCTCCACTTT
TRBJ1-6 | - | - | TRBV4-1 | CASSHWAENSPLHF | TGCGCCAGCAGCCATTGGGCGGAGAATTCACCCCTCCACTTT
TRBJ1-2 | many | TRBD1 | TRBV12-3/TRBV12-4 | CASSLSDRGPTNYGYTF | TGTGCCAGCAGTTTGTCGGACAGGGGGCCTACTAACTATGGCTACACCTTC
TRBJ2-3 | - | - | TRBV2 | CASGYADTQYF | TGTGCCAGCGGGTACGCAGATACGCAGTATTTT
TRBJ2-3 | - | TRBD2 | TRBV20-1 | CSAPKAAGSTDTQYF | TGCAGTGCCCCAAAGGCAGCGGGGAGCACAGATACGCAGTATTTT
TRBJ2-5 | many | - | TRBV29-1 | CSGALGETQYF | TGCAGCGGGGCCCTGGGGGAGACCCAGTACTTC
TRBJ1-1 | - | TRBD1 | TRBV6-1 | CATQTGRNTEAFF | TGTGCCACACAGACAGGGAGGAACACTGAAGCTTTCTTT
TRBJ1-2 | many | - | TRBV5-5 | CASSLAGTSNYGYTF | TGTGCCAGCAGCTTGGCCGGCACTTCTAACTATGGCTACACCTTC
TRBJ2-5 | many | TRBD2 | TRBV5-1 | CASSPGLARETQYF | TGCGCCAGCAGCCCCGGACTAGCTCGGGAGACCCAGTACTTC
TRBJ2-1 | - | - | TRBV10-3 | CAISETGYSYNEQFF | TGTGCCATCAGTGAGACAGGGTACTCCTACAATGAGCAGTTCTTC
TRBJ2-5 | - | - | TRBV3-1 | CASSQYGLQETQYF | TGTGCCAGCAGCCAATACGGACTCCAAGAGACCCAGTACTTC
TRBJ2-3 | many | - | TRBV5-1 | CASSLVQANTDTQYF | TGCGCCAGCAGCTTGGTACAGGCCAACACAGATACGCAGTATTTT
TRBJ2-1 | few | - | TRBV2 | CASSEGLSSYNEQFF | TGTGCCAGCAGTGAAGGGTTAAGCTCCTACAATGAGCAGTTCTTC
TRBJ2-7 | - | - | TRBV7-9 | CASSRPGPYEQYF | TGTGCCAGCAGCAGACCAGGTCCCTACGAGCAGTACTTC
TRBJ2-1 | - | TRBD2 | TRBV5-1 | CATTGTSGSTEQFF | TGCGCCACCACCGGGACTAGCGGGAGCACTGAGCAGTTCTTC
TRBJ2-1 | few | TRBD2 | TRBV6-4 | CASSDSGSGVINEQFF | TGTGCCAGCAGTGACTCGGGTAGCGGGGTGATCAATGAGCAGTTCTTC